The clone carrying this T cell receptor (beta chain) was observed a few times. What it binds is unknown. Study processing details: Sample TCR counts, which ranged from roughly 20,000 to 690,600, had a median of roughly 92,000. TCRdb analysed the RACE reads with MiXCR anew, one entry per CDR3 protein. The V and J calls were not made by the authors but by TCRdb's processing. Altogether about 65,000 distinct CDR3 sequences are present, about 6.5% being singletons, with the ten largest covering 3% to 3.5%. This sample stems from a study of human T cells and chemical hapten exposure. V gave up 6 bases and J gave up 9 bases, with 21 bases separating them. The germline gives CDR1 DFQATT, CDR2 SNEGSKA (reference sequence). The CDR3 extends over 14 amino acids. Documented time point: healthy volunteer bleed at 6 weeks. Unseparated into fractions, whole blood served as the source from which total RNA was extracted.

Overall study findings and caveats: Once DPC sensitization occurred, TCRs above 1 in 1000 frequency showed no change.

The sequenced material came from whole blood. This clonotype was sampled from a female donor in good health. Some clones in this sample may be carry-over from other donors' samples. The chain employs TRBV20-1 and TRBJ1-5; tentatively, D is TRBD1 (6 bases). This CDR3 is CSAGRQGPNWPQHF. The DNA for the CDR3 is TGCAGTGCCGGGCGGCAGGGGCCTAATTGGCCCCAGCATTTT.